Included here is one TCR beta chain sequence, with context. This entry comes from a study of blood T cell repertoires in COVID-19. The table came from immunoSEQ multiplex PCR; TCRdb's copy has only in-frame clones and leaves some out. The sample has about 74,000 clones; roughly 86% are singletons. CDR1 is MDHEN and CDR2 is SYDVKM in the germline V gene. The CDR3 has 15 residues. The ends lost 6 bases at V and 2 bases at J; junction bases unmatched: 9. The source material was peripheral blood. This TCR was sampled from a man aged 65-85 years with acute or convalescent COVID-19. The rearrangement uses TRBV28 and TRBJ1-1; 7 bases are a match to TRBD1. The CDR3 nucleotides are TGTGCCAGCAGACGTCCCGGGACAGCCAACACTGAAGCTTTCTTT. This codes for CASRRPGTANTEAFF.